This entry lists 2 T cell receptor beta chains sequenced from one sample in a study of blood T cell repertoires in COVID-19. Clones were sequenced by immunoSEQ multiplex PCR, and TCRdb holds only the in-frame ones, with some missing. The sample includes around 210,000 clones, approximately 91% of them seen just once. The sample consisted of peripheral blood. These receptors were taken from a man aged 50-60 years with COVID-19, enrolled during active disease.

As to this clone: The junction departs from germline at one end; a sequencing error may be responsible. The rearrangement joins TRBV7-9 to TRBJ2-1; the D gene is possibly TRBD2 (6 bases). This CDR3 spans 15 amino acids. The germline V gene encodes CDR1 SEHNR and CDR2 FQNEAQ (reference sequence). The CDR3 DNA sequence: TGTGCCAGCAGCCTAGCGACACGCTCCTACAATGAGCAGTTCTTC. Protein product: CASSLATRSYNEQFF.

The chain joins TRBV6-2 or TRBV6-3 to TRBJ2-7; TRBD2 is a possible D gene (6 bases). CDR1 and CDR2 from the germline V gene are MNHEY and SVGEGT. V lost 4 bases and J 0 bases, leaving 16 bases between the germline ends. This CDR3 comprises 16 residues. The CDR3 region is CASSFLAPESSYEQYF. DNA of the CDR3: TGTGCCAGCAGTTTCCTAGCGCCTGAAAGCTCCTACGAGCAGTACTTC.